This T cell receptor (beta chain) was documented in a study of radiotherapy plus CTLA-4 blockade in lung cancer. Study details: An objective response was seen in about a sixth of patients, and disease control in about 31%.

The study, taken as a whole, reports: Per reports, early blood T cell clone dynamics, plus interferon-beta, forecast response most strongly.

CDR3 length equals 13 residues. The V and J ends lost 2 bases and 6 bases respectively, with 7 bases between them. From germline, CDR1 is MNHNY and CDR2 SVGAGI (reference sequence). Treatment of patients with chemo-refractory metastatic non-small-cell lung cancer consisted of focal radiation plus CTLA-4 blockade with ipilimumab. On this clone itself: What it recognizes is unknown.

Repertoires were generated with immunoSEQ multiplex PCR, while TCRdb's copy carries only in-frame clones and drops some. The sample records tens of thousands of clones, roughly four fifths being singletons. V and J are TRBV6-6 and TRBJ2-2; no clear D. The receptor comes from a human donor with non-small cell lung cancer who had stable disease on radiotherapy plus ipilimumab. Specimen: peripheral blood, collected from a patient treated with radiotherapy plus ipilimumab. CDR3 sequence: CASSYVGSGELFF. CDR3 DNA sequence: TGTGCCAGCAGTTACGTGGGATCCGGGGAGCTGTTTTTT.